This T cell receptor (beta chain) was recorded in a study of yellow fever vaccine responses in identical twins. The sample holds one count of this clonotype. Its specificity is unknown. CDR1 and CDR2 from the germline V gene are SNHLY and FYNNEI. The CDR3 extends over 12 amino acids. V lost 5 bases and J lost 4, with 6 bases in between. From the RT-PCR reads, TCRdb called clonotypes with MiXCR, one entry per CDR3 protein. The table includes over 900 distinct CDR3 sequences, about four fifths detected once. General observations from the study: Twins' vaccine T cell responses were reported to seem partly convergent and partly personalized.

The chain uses TRBV2 and TRBJ1-5; no reliable D call. Sample: T cells from blood (PBMCs), unsorted or a sorted subset (not recorded which), taken before or after yellow fever vaccination (not recorded which). This receptor was taken from a female donor who received the yellow fever vaccine. CDR3 DNA sequence: TGTGCCAGCAGTCATTTAAATCAGCCCCAGCATTTT. This translates into CASSHLNQPQHF.